The entry that follows covers one T cell receptor beta chain sequence. These data come from a study of blood T cell repertoires in COVID-19. Study details: Both acute and convalescent COVID-19 samples were obtained from the United States, Italy and Spain. T cells, B-cell-depleted T cells, or PBMCs supplied cDNA or gDNA.

In the original analysis: Nucleated cell number was recorded as an estimate derived from reference gene primer amplification. This table comes from immunoSEQ multiplex PCR, and its TCRdb copy is limited to in-frame clones, with some not included. Clonal size and the V and J genes are those of that table, whereas D and trimming came from the DNA. The table has some 44,000 clones, 80% to 90% seen once. V gave up 7 bases and J gave up 2 bases, with 15 bases separating them. The CDR3 runs 14 residues. Germline loops: CDR1 SNHLY, CDR2 FYNNEI. The chain has TRBV2 and TRBJ2-7, with a possible D match to TRBD1 (6 bases). This receptor was taken from a man aged 55 to 69 with active COVID-19. Sequenced: peripheral blood. Here the CDR3 reads CASKGVGVAYEQYF. CDR3 sequence (DNA): TGTGCCAGCAAGGGGGTCGGGGTTGCCTACGAGCAGTACTTC.